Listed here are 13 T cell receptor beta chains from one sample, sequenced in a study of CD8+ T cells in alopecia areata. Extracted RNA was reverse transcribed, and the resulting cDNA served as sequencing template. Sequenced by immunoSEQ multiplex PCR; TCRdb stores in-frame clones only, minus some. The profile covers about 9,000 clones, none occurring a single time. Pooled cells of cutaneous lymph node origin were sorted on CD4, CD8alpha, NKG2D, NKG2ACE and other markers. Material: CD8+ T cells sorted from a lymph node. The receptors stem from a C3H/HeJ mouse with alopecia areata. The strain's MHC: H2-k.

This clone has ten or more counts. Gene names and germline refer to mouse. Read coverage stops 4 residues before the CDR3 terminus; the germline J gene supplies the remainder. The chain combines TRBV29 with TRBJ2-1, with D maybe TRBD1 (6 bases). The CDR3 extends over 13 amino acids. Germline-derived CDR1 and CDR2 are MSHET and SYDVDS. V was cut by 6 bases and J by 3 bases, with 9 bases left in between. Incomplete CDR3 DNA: TGTGCTAGCAGCGGGACACCCTATGCT. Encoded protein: CASSGTPYA. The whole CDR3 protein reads CASSGTPYAEQFF.

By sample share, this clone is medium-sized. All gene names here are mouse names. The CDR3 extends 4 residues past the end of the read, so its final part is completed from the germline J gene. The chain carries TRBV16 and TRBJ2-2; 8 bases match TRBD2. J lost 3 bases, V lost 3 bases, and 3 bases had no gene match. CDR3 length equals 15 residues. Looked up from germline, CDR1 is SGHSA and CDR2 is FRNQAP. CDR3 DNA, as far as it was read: TGTGCAAGCAGCTTCTGGGGGGTAGACACCGGG. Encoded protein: CASSFWGVDTG. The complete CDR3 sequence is CASSFWGVDTGQLYF.

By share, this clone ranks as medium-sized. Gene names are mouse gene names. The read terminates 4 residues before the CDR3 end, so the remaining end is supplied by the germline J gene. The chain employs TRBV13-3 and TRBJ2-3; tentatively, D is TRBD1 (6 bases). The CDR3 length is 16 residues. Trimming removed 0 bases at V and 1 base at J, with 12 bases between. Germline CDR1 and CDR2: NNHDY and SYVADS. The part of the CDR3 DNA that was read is TGTGCCAGCAGTGATGGGACAGACCAAGGTGCAGAA. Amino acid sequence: CASSDGTDQGAE. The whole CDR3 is CASSDGTDQGAETLYF.

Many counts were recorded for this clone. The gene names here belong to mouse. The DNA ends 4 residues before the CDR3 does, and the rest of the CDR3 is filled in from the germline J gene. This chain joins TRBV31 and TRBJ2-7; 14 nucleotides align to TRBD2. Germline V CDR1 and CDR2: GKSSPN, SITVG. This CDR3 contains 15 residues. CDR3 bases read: TGTGCCTGGAGTGGGACTGGGGGGGCGCGGGAT. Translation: CAWSGTGGARD. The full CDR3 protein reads CAWSGTGGARDEQYF.

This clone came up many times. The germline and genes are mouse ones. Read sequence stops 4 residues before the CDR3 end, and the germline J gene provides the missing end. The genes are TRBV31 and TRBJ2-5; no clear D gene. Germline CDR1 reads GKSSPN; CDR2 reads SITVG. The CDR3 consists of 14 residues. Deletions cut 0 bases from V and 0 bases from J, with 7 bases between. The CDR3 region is CAWSLRFNQDTQYF. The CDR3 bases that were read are TGTGCCTGGAGTCTAAGGTTTAACCAAGAC.

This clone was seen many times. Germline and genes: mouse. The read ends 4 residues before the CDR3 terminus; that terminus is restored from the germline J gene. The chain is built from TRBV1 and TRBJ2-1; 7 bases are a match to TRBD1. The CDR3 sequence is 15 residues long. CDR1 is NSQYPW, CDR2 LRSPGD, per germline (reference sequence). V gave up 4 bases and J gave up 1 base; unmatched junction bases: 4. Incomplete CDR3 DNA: TGCACCTGCAGTGTCAGACAGGGAAACTATGCT. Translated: CTCSVRQGNYA. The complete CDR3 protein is CTCSVRQGNYAEQFF.

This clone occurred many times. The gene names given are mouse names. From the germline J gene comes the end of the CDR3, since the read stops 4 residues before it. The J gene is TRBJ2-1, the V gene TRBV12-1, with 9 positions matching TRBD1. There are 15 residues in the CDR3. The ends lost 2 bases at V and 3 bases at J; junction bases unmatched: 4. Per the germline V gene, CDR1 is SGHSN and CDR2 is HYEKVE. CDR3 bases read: TGTGCCAGCTCTCCACGGGACAGGGTCTATGCT. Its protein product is CASSPRDRVYA. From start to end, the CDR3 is CASSPRDRVYAEQFF. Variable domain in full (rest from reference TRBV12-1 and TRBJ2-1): DSGVVQSPRHIIKEKGGRSVLTCIPISGHSNVVWYQQTLGKELKFLIQHYEKVERDKGFLPSRFSVQQFDDYHSEMNMSALELEDSAMYFCASSPRDRVYAEQFFGPGTRLTVL.

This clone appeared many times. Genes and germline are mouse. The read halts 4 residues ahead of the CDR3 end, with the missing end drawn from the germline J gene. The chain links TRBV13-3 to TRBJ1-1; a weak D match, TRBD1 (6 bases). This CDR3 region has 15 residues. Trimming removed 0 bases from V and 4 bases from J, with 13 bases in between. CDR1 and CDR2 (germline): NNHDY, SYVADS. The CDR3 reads CASSDAGGAGTEVFF. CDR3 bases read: TGTGCCAGCAGTGATGCTGGGGGCGCGGGCACA.

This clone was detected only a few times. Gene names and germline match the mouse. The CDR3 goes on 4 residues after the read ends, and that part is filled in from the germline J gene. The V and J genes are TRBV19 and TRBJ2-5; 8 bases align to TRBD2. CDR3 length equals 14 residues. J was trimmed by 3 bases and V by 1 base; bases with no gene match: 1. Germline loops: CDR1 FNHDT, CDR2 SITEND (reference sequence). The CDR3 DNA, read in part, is TGTGCCAGCAGTATAAACTGGGGGCAAGAC. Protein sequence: CASSINWGQD. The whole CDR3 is CASSINWGQDTQYF.

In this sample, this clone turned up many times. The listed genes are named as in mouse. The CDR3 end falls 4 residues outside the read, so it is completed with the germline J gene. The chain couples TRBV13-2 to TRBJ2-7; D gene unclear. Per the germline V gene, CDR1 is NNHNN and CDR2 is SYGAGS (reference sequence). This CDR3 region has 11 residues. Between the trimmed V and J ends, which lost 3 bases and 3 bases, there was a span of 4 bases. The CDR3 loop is CASGAGYEQYF. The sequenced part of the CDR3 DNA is TGTGCCAGCGGTGCTGGCTAT.

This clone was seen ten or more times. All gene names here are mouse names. The chain's CDR3 is CASSMRGYAEQFF. The DNA read from the CDR3 is TGTGCCAGCAGTATGAGGGGGTATGCT. This rearrangement joins TRBV19 to TRBJ2-1, with TRBD1 as a possible D gene (6 bases). The CDR3 end falls 4 residues outside the read, so it is completed with the germline J gene. The CDR3 is 13 amino acids. Trimming left V 2 bases short and J 4 bases short, with 7 bases between. Germline V lookup: CDR1 FNHDT, CDR2 SITEND (reference sequence).

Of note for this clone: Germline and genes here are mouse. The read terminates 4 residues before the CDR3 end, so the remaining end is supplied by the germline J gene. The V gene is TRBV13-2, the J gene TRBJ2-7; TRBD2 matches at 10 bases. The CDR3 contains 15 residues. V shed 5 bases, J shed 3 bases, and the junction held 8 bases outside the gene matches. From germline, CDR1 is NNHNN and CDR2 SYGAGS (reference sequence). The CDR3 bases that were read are TGTGCCAGCGGAAGTGACTGGGGGGCCTTCTAT. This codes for CASGSDWGAFY. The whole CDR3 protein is CASGSDWGAFYEQYF.

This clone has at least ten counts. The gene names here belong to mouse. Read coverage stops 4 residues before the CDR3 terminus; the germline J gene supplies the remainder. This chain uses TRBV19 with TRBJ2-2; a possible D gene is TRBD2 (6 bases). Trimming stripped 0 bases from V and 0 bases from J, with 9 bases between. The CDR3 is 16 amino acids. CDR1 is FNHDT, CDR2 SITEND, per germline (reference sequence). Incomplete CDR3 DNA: TGTGCCAGCAGTATAGGCTGGGGATCAAACACCGGG. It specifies CASSIGWGSNTG. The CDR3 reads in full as CASSIGWGSNTGQLYF.